This T cell receptor (beta chain) stems from a study of human T cells and chemical hapten exposure. The length of the CDR3 is 15 residues. Germline assignment: CDR1 SGHTA and CDR2 FQGNSA. The V end lost 1 base, the J end lost 4 bases, and 11 bases lay between the germline ends. At least ten counts were recorded for this clonotype. Its matching antigen is unknown. TCRdb analysed the RACE reads with MiXCR anew, one entry per CDR3 protein. The sample contains around 150,000 distinct CDR3 sequences, about 15% of which appear only once. General study points: Clustering by CDR3 similarity yielded significantly more large clusters from expanded TCRs than controls.

Indicated time point: patch test 1, 2 weeks after DPC sensitization. Treatment indicated: therapeutic diphenylcyclopropenone sensitization with weekly scalp DPC. The chain recombines TRBV7-2 with TRBJ1-5, with D unclear. The sample consisted of whole blood, taken in connection with sensitization to the hapten diphenylcyclopropenone (DPC). This TCR was recovered from a woman younger than 45 with alopecia areata. Some clones in this sample may be carry-over from other donors' samples. CDR3: CASSLGGGGNQPQHF. The CDR3 DNA follows: TGTGCCAGCAGCTTAGGGGGAGGCGGTAATCAGCCCCAGCATTTT.